These T cell receptor beta chains were read from a single sample in a study of T-cell memory formation after mild COVID-19. TCRdb called the 5' RACE reads again in MiXCR, with one record for every CDR3 protein. This table holds a few hundred thousand distinct CDR3 sequences, around a sixth found once. The sequenced sample consisted of PBMCs or a T cell subset sorted from them (not recorded which). All receptors come from a young man who had mild COVID-19 (a few samples of this study predate the infection). Cell type and time point are not known. CDR3s include the opening cysteine and the closing phenylalanine or tryptophan. Fields, in order: J gene, V gene, clone size, D gene, CDR3 DNA, CDR3 protein. D genes are given only for firm matches. Clone size is shown for a subset of rows, as once, few, many or a class of expanded clone.

>TRBJ1-2|TRBV12-3/TRBV12-4|few|TRBD1
TGTGCCAGCAGTTTGGGAGGGGGCGATTACGGTGGCTACACCTTC
CASSLGGGDYGGYTF
>TRBJ2-7|TRBV7-2|few|.
TGTGCCAGCACCCAGACGGGGGCAAAGTACTTC
CASTQTGAKYF
>TRBJ2-3|TRBV29-1|.|.
TGCAGCGTACAACTTAGGGGGGTGAGCACAGATACGCAGTATTTT
CSVQLRGVSTDTQYF
>TRBJ2-3|TRBV19|.|.
TGTGCCAGTAGTATAGGACAAGATATTACAGATACGCAGTATTTT
CASSIGQDITDTQYF
>TRBJ2-1|TRBV5-1|.|.
TGCGCCAGCAGCTTGGCCAATAGGCAGGTCGACGAGCAGTTCTTC
CASSLANRQVDEQFF
>TRBJ1-6|TRBV2|few|TRBD1
TGTGCCAGCAGTGAAGTGGCAGGGGGCAATTCACCCCTCCACTTT
CASSEVAGGNSPLHF
>TRBJ2-7|TRBV4-1|.|TRBD1
TGCGCCAGCAGCCAAGGCCTGACAGGGGGCGAAGAGCAGTACTTC
CASSQGLTGGEEQYF
>TRBJ2-2|TRBV28|few|.
TGTGCCAGCAGTCCCCTCGGGCAACTGCACCTCACCGGGGAGCTGTTTTTT
CASSPLGQLHLTGELFF
>TRBJ2-5|TRBV6-6|few|TRBD2
TGTGCCAGCTGGGGCGGGGGGCAAGAGACCCAGTACTTC
CASWGGGQETQYF
>TRBJ1-5|TRBV2|.|.
TGTGCCAGCAGTGAACAGGGAATCGGGCAGCCCCAGCATTTT
CASSEQGIGQPQHF
>TRBJ1-2|TRBV24-1|.|.
TGTGCCACCCGGGGGGACATTGGCTACACCTTC
CATRGDIGYTF
>TRBJ2-5|TRBV7-2|.|TRBD2
TGTGCCAGCAGCCCCGTAGCGGGGGGGCCCGGGCGGACCCAGTACTTC
CASSPVAGGPGRTQYF
>TRBJ1-2|TRBV4-1|few|.
TGCGCCAGCAGCCAAGAAGCCAGGCAAGCTGAAAGCTATGGCTACACCTTC
CASSQEARQAESYGYTF
>TRBJ2-1|TRBV27|.|.
TGTGCCAGCAGTTCGGGACTTCGATACAATGAGCAGTTCTTC
CASSSGLRYNEQFF
>TRBJ2-5|TRBV24-1|.|.
TGTGCCACCAGTGATAGGGTAGGAGAGACCCAGTACTTC
CATSDRVGETQYF
>TRBJ2-2|TRBV7-3|.|.
TGTGCCAGCAGCTTAGGCAGGGTTGCCGGGGAGCTGTTTTTT
CASSLGRVAGELFF
>TRBJ2-7|TRBV12-3/TRBV12-4|.|TRBD1
TGTGCCAGGGGGACAGCCTACGAGCAGTACTTC
CARGTAYEQYF
>TRBJ2-2|TRBV25-1|.|.
TGTGCCCTCGAGGGGCAGGGAAGCGGGGAGCTGTTTTTT
CALEGQGSGELFF
>TRBJ1-3|TRBV5-1|few|.
TGCGCCAGCAGCAGCGAGCCTGGAAACACCATATATTTT
CASSSEPGNTIYF
>TRBJ1-1|TRBV7-2|.|.
TGTGCCAGCAGCTTAGTGGCCTTTTCGATGAACACTGAAGCTTTCTTT
CASSLVAFSMNTEAFF
>TRBJ1-5|TRBV5-1|.|.
TGCGCCAGCAGCTCCGGAGAGGTCAATCAGCCCCAGCATTTT
CASSSGEVNQPQHF
>TRBJ1-2|TRBV12-3/TRBV12-4|few|.
TGTGCCAGCAGTTTATTACAGGGAGCTAACTATGGCTACACCTTC
CASSLLQGANYGYTF
>TRBJ1-5|TRBV12-3/TRBV12-4|few|TRBD1
TGTGCCAGCAGCTTTACAGGGGTCCGGAAGCCCCAGCATTTT
CASSFTGVRKPQHF
>TRBJ2-2|TRBV5-1|few|.
TGCGCCAGCAGCTTGGCCCAGGGAGTTTCCGGGGAGCTGTTTTTT
CASSLAQGVSGELFF
>TRBJ1-6|TRBV7-2|.|.
TGTGCCAGCAGGGGGTCGGGCTCCTATAATTCACCCCTCCACTTT
CASRGSGSYNSPLHF